Sequencing of this T cell receptor (beta chain) was carried out in a study of CD4 T cells in relation to SARS-CoV-2 and coronaviruses. Study-level information: TCR beta CDR3s were sequenced after approximately 9-day antigen culture of PBMCs.

Germline V gene sequence: CDR1 SEHNR, CDR2 FQNEAQ (reference sequence). The V gene end was trimmed by 4 bases and the J gene end by 10 bases; junction bases not matched to a gene: 9. The CDR3 consists of 14 residues. Before the COVID-19 pandemic, during about 2011-2019, CD4+ T cells were taken from unexposed donors. Isolation of CD4+ T cells took place after about 9 days in culture. As cell numbers allowed, unexposed-donor CD4+ T cells faced SARS-CoV-2 S/N and four cold-coronavirus spikes. In its sample, this clone was seen once. Its antigen is not known. Libraries were prepared by immunoSEQ multiplex PCR; TCRdb keeps only in-frame clonotypes and omits some of them. The sample lists 20,000 to 25,000 clones, approximately 72% seen once, with around 19% in the top ten. Whole-study results and caveats: The cross-reactivity analysis covered only spike protein, not other viral proteins.

The TCR sequence derives from a human donor in good health. The rearrangement joins TRBV7-9 to TRBJ1-1; 10 bases map to TRBD1. Sequencing was done on a sample of CD4+ T cells from PBMCs, cultured in vitro. DNA of the CDR3: TGTGCCAGCAGCTCTCGACAGGGGGCCTCGGCAGCTTTCTTT. It translates to CASSSRQGASAAFF.